This T cell receptor beta chain was identified during a study of regulatory T cells in long-lasting Graves disease. Overall study context: Disease was considered persistent Graves' disease after over 5 years of antithyroid drugs (with positive TSH receptor antibodies). Points from the study as a whole: Accuracy could have been hurt by small sample size.

Time point of the sample: persistent/refractory GD, antithyroid drugs over 5 years with positive TRAb. RNA isolated from PBMCs was used to make the TCR library. In each case, Graves' disease was diagnosed per American Thyroid Association guidelines. Through Arm-PCR of CDR3 regions and iRepertoire HTBI primers, TCR beta libraries were built. From the multiplex PCR reads, TCRdb called clonotypes with MiXCR, one entry per CDR3 protein. The sample has a few hundred thousand distinct CDR3 sequences, approximately 25% seen once; the top ten hold 25% to 30%. This clonotype came up a few times. Antigen: not known. In germline, CDR1 is MDHEN, CDR2 SYDVKM. V lost 5 bases and J lost 4, with 19 bases in between. The CDR3 is 16 amino acids.

The specimen comprised peripheral blood mononuclear cells (PBMCs), sampled when the disease was refractory, from a patient treated with antithyroid drugs. The chain links TRBV28 to TRBJ2-3; a weak D match, TRBD1 (5 bases). The source of this sequence is a woman in her thirties or forties with Graves disease. The CDR3 sequence is CASSPLRAVFSDTQYF. The CDR3 DNA reads as TGTGCCAGCAGTCCCCTCAGGGCAGTCTTCTCAGATACGCAGTATTTT. Full variable domain (missing parts from reference TRBV28 and TRBJ2-3): DVKVTQSSRYLVKRTGEKVFLECVQDMDHENMFWYRQDPGLGLRLIYFSYDVKMKEKGDIPEGYSVSREKKERFSLILESASTNQTSMYLCASSPLRAVFSDTQYFGPGTRLTVL.